This T cell receptor (beta chain) was observed in a study of monozygotic twins with inflammatory bowel disease. Notes on the study in general: Especially with disease activity, IBD patients shared fewer clonotypes with others than healthy twins did. Patients received differing immunosuppressive treatments, which may have added variability to their repertoires.

CDR3 length equals 16 residues. Samples each yielded cDNA through eight separate reactions. TCRdb re-called the 5' RACE reads; one entry per CDR3 protein, DNA not given. The repertoire table contains around 190,000 distinct CDR3 sequences. Remarks on this clonotype: Its antigen is not known.

The chain uses TRBV12-3 or TRBV12-4 and TRBJ2-5. The sample consisted of blood. The origin of this receptor is a human donor with ulcerative colitis or Crohn's disease, or a healthy co-twin of an affected twin (not recorded which). The CDR3 protein is CASSPSLDQVQETQYF.